This T cell receptor (beta chain) was obtained from a study of blood T cells in healthy people across ages. Per sample, at least 5 micrograms of total RNA were extracted. CDR1 is MNHEY and CDR2 is SMNVEV in the germline V gene (reference sequence). This CDR3 spans 14 amino acids. The germline V and J ends were trimmed by 10 bases and 7 bases, with 20 bases remaining between them. Details on this clonotype: Its antigen is still unknown.

It was with a sample-barcoded 5' primer and a J-beta primer mix that a second PCR of about 6 to 12 cycles was run. Tagging of each cDNA molecule was performed by a template-switch adaptor with 12 random nucleotides. TCRdb used MiXCR to reprocess the 5' RACE reads, holding one entry per CDR3 protein. Of about 1.4 million distinct CDR3 sequences in the sample, approximately 59% are singletons; the top ten hold about 6.7%. Study observations and caveats: A greater number of naive CD4+ cells and higher diversity distinguished long-lived donors from aged donors. Roughly linearly, TCR beta diversity per million T cells fell as age increased.

The chain has TRBV27 and TRBJ2-1, with D possibly being TRBD1 or TRBD2 (5 bases each). Sequenced: blood. The origin of this receptor is a man between 18 and 29 years old in good health. In DNA form, the CDR3 reads TGTGCCACTATACATGGGGCTAGCTCGAATGAGCAGTTCTTC. This codes for CATIHGASSNEQFF.